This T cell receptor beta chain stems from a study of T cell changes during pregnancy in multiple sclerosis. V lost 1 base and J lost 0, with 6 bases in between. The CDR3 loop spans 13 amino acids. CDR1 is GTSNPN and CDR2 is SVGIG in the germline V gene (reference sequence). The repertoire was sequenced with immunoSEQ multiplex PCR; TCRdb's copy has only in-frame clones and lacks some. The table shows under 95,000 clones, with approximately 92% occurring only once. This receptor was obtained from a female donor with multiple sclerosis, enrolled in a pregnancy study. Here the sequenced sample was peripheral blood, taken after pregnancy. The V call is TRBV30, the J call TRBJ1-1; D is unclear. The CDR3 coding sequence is TGTGCCTGGAGTGATACGGTGAACACTGAAGCTTTCTTT. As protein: CAWSDTVNTEAFF.